One TCR beta chain is described in this entry. Its specificity is unknown. The V segment lost 0 bases and the J segment 2 bases; nucleotides outside the gene matches: 5. CDR1 and CDR2 from the germline V gene are SGHNT and YYREEE (reference sequence). CDR3 size: 16 residues. The data belong to a study of shared clonotypes between healthy human individuals. The sorted-subset replicate PCRs were given about 200 ng DNA, which is some 29,000 T cell genomes. In the original workflow: Filtering differed, since immunoSEQ gave only junction sequences and no quality scores. Profiling relied on immunoSEQ multiplex PCR, and the TCRdb table lists in-frame clones only, not all of them. The DNA gave D and trimming, while V, J and clone size come from that table. The sample consists of over a million clones, roughly 70% of them appearing once. Points from the study as a whole: Non-shared clonotypes displayed generation probabilities falling below those of clonotypes present in all four donors. A few donors showed sharing of approximately 5% of naive CD4 clonotypes.

V usage is TRBV5-4 and J usage is TRBJ2-1; TRBD1 matches 7 bases. The clonotype was recovered from a man in his late teens or twenties in good health. What was sequenced was memory CD4+ T cells sorted from blood. Subset of the sample: CD45RA-negative fraction. The CDR3 coding sequence is TGTGCCAGCAGCTTGGGGCAGGGGGTTACCTACAATGAGCAGTTCTTC. Translating it yields CASSLGQGVTYNEQFF.